A single T cell receptor beta chain is shown here with its context. UMI-labeled TRB cDNA libraries were prepared by 5' RACE. TCRdb re-called the 5' RACE reads; every CDR3 protein appears as one record, without DNA. Its table lists 69,000 or so distinct CDR3 sequences. This record belongs to a study of CXCR3-negative and CXCR3-positive naive CD8 T cells. The CDR3 totals 12 residues. Germline loops: CDR1 LGHDT, CDR2 YNNKEL (reference sequence). This sequence originates from a human donor in good health. Some clones in this sample may be carry-over from other donors' samples. The sample taken for sequencing was naive CXCR3- CD8+ T cells from blood. Stated subset: CD45RO-CCR7+CD27+CD95- naive CD8+ T cells lacking CXCR3 (TNR3-). The chain recombines TRBV3-1 with TRBJ2-5. CDR3: CASSQELETQYF.